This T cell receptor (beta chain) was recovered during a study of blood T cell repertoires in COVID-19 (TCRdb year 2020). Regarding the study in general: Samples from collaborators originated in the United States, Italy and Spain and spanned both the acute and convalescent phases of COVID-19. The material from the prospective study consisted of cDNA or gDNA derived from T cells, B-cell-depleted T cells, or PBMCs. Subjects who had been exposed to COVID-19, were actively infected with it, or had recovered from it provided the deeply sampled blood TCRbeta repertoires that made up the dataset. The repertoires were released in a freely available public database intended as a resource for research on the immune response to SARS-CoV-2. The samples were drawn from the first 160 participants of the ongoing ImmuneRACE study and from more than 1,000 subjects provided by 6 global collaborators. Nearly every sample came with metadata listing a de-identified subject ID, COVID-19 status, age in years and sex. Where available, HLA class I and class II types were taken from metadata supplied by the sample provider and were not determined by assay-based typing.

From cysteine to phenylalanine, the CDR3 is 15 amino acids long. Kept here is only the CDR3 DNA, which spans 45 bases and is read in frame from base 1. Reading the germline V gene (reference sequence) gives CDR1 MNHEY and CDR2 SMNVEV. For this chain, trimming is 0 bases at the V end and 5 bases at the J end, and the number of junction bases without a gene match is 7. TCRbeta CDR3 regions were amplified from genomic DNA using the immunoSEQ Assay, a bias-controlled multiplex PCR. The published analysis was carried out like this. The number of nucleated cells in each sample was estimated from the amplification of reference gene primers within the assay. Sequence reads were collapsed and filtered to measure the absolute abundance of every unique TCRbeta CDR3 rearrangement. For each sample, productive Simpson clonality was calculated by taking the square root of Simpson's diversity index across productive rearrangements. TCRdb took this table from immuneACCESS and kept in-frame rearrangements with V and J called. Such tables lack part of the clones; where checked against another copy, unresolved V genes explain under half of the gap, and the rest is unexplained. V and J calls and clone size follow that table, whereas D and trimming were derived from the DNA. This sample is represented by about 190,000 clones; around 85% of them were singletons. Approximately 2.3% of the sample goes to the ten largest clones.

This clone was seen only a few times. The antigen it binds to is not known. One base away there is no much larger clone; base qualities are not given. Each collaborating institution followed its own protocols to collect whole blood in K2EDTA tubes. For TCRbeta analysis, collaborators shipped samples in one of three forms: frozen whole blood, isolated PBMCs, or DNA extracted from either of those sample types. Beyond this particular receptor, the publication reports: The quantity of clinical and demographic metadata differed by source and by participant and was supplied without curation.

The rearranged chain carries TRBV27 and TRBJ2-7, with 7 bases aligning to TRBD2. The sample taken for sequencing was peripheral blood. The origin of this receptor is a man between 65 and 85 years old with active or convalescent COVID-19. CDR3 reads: CASSLSPFGRDEQYF. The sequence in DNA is TGTGCCAGCAGTTTATCGCCGTTTGGGAGGGACGAGCAGTACTTC.